This TCR beta chain was observed in a study of blood T cell repertoires in COVID-19. The overall study: COVID-19 samples, acute and convalescent, were from the United States, Italy and Spain. T cells, B-cell-depleted T cells, or PBMCs provided the cDNA or gDNA that served as material.

Original processing methods: Estimated nucleated cell counts came from reference gene primer amplification. Only in-frame clones appear in the TCRdb table, and some are missing; sequencing was by immunoSEQ multiplex PCR. Clonal size and the V and J genes are those of that table, whereas D and trimming came from the DNA. This table has 180,000 or so clones, almost 85% appearing once. Adults between roughly 18 and 90 years of age took part from about 24 US areas. With V trimmed by 6 bases and J by 9 bases, 14 bases remained unmatched. The CDR3 sequence is 15 residues long. Per the germline V gene, CDR1 is MNHEY and CDR2 is SVGAGI.

The sample was PBMCs or T cells enriched from blood (not recorded which). This chain connects TRBV6-5 to TRBJ2-5, with 9 bases matching TRBD2. The origin of this receptor is a man aged 50-59 years who had recovered from COVID-19. The CDR3 DNA sequence: TGTGCCAGCAGGGGCACTGCGGGGGGGCCTGAGGCCCAGTACTTC. Its protein product is CASRGTAGGPEAQYF.